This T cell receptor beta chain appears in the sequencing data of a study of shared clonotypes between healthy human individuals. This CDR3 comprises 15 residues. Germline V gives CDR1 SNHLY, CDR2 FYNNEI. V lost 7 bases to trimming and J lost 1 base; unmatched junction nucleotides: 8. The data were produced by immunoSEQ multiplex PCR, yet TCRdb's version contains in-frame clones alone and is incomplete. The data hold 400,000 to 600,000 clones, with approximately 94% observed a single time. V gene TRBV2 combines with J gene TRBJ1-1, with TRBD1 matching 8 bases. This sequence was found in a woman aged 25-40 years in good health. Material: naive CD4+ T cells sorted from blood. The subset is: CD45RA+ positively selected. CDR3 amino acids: CASIADRAGNTEAFF. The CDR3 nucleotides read TGTGCCAGCATCGCGGACAGGGCGGGGAACACTGAAGCTTTCTTT.